What follows are 17 T cell receptor beta chains derived from one specimen sequenced in a study of technical replicates of blood from a handful of donors. Profiled with immunoSEQ multiplex PCR; TCRdb holds only in-frame clones, not every one. The data hold 65,000 to 75,000 clones, with about 86% observed a single time. The sequenced sample consisted of PBMCs. The receptor set was obtained from a human donor in good health. Some clones in this sample may be carry-over from other donors' samples.

This rearrangement joins TRBV5-1 to TRBJ2-1; TRBD2 aligns across 7 bases. Looked up from germline, CDR1 is SGHRS and CDR2 is YFSETQ. The ends lost 0 bases at V and 9 bases at J; junction bases unmatched: 18. The CDR3 contains 18 residues. The CDR3 sequence is CASSLEAPGLVLDPEQFF. In nucleotides, the CDR3 is TGCGCCAGCAGCTTGGAGGCCCCCGGACTAGTCCTGGATCCTGAGCAGTTCTTC. Full variable domain (missing parts from reference TRBV5-1 and TRBJ2-1): KAGVTQTPRYLIKTRGQQVTLSCSPISGHRSVSWYQQTPGQGLQFLFEYFSETQRNKGNFPGRFSGRQFSNSRSEMNVSTLELGDSALYLCASSLEAPGLVLDPEQFFGPGTRLTVL.

V gene TRBV7-2 combines with J gene TRBJ2-7, with 9 bases aligning to TRBD2. The CDR3 length is 14 residues. With 4 bases clipped from V and 5 bases from J, the junction kept 6 bases outside the gene matches. Germline V CDR1 and CDR2: SGHTA, FQGNSA. CDR3 coding DNA: TGTGCCAGCAGCTCAGCGGGAGGTGCCCACGAGCAGTACTTC. Residues: CASSSAGGAHEQYF.

V is TRBV19 and J is TRBJ1-5; D gene ambiguous. Per the germline V gene, CDR1 is LNHDA and CDR2 is SQIVND (reference sequence). This CDR3 spans 16 amino acids. Trimming left V 3 bases short and J 1 base short, with 13 bases between. The CDR3 loop is CASSIRSAGSNQPQHF. In DNA form, the CDR3 reads TGTGCCAGTAGTATCCGGTCGGCCGGGAGCAATCAGCCCCAGCATTTT.

Only one count was recorded for this clone. J is TRBJ2-3 and V is TRBV2; the match to TRBD2 covers 15 bases. The CDR3 has 16 amino acids. Germline loops: CDR1 SNHLY, CDR2 FYNNEI. Trimming cost V 8 bases and J 4 bases; bases outside gene matches: 7. DNA of the CDR3: TGTGCCAGCCTGGGACTAGCGGGGGGCGTCTCAGATACGCAGTATTTT. Translation gives CASLGLAGGVSDTQYF. Drawing the rest from reference TRBV2 and TRBJ2-3, the complete variable domain is EPEVTQTPSHQVTQMGQEVILRCVPISNHLYFYWYRQILGQKVEFLVSFYNNEISEKSEIFDDQFSVERPDGSNFTLKIRSTKLEDSAMYFCASLGLAGGVSDTQYFGPGTRLTVL.

V gene TRBV9 combines with J gene TRBJ2-5, with 11 bases identical to TRBD2. The V gene's germline CDR1 is SGDLS and CDR2 YYNGEE. Trimming took 0 bases from V and 2 from J; bases not matched to a gene: 9. This CDR3 contains 18 residues. Here the CDR3 reads CASSVEGLAGGRQETQYF. CDR3 nucleotide sequence: TGTGCCAGCAGCGTAGAGGGGTTAGCGGGGGGGCGGCAAGAGACCCAGTACTTC.

The chain recombines TRBV7-9 with TRBJ2-7; 8 bases agree with TRBD1. CDR3 length: 17 amino acids. CDR1 and CDR2 from the germline V gene are SEHNR and FQNEAQ (reference sequence). With V trimmed by 1 base and J by 2 bases, 10 bases remained unmatched. CDR3 amino acids: CASSLGTGILGTYEQYF. The CDR3 DNA is TGTGCCAGCAGCTTAGGGACAGGGATCCTCGGAACCTACGAGCAGTACTTC.

The V and J genes are TRBV18 and TRBJ2-7; possible D gene TRBD1, 6 bases. Germline V lookup: CDR1 KGHSH, CDR2 LQKENI. V lost 2 bases, J lost 1 base, and 9 bases lay in between. The CDR3 has 14 residues. The CDR3 sequence: CASSPGGRSYEQYF. The CDR3 nucleotides are TGTGCCAGCTCACCAGGGGGCAGATCCTACGAGCAGTACTTC.

CDR3 residues: CASRGTATYEQYF. In nucleotides, the CDR3 is TGTGCCAGCAGGGGGACAGCCACATACGAGCAGTACTTC. V is TRBV2 and J is TRBJ2-7; TRBD1 matches at 7 bases. The CDR3 is made up of 13 amino acids. The germline V gene encodes CDR1 SNHLY and CDR2 FYNNEI. J gave up 4 bases and V 6 bases, and 6 bases lay outside the gene matches.

The DNA of the CDR3 is TGTGCCAGCAGCCGGCGGGGGGGCCCATTCTCTGGGGCCAACGTCCTGACTTTC. Encoded protein: CASSRRGGPFSGANVLTF. V gene TRBV14 combines with J gene TRBJ2-6, with TRBD2 identical over 9 bases. The CDR3 spans 18 residues. CDR1 and CDR2 from the germline V gene are SGHDN and FVKESK. The V segment lost 4 bases and the J segment 0 bases; nucleotides outside the gene matches: 7.

CDR3 in amino acids: CASSPYTDTGELFF. The DNA of the CDR3 is TGTGCCAGCAGCCCATACACCGACACCGGGGAGCTGTTTTTT. The gene calls are TRBV9 and TRBJ2-2; D is uncertain. Between the trimmed V and J ends, which lost 4 bases and 3 bases, there was a span of 10 bases. From germline, CDR1 is SGDLS and CDR2 YYNGEE. The CDR3 is 14 amino acids.

The J gene is TRBJ2-2, the V gene TRBV18, with TRBD1 identical over 9 bases. V trimming: 2 bases; J trimming: 6 bases; junction bases outside the gene matches: 4. The CDR3 is made up of 15 amino acids. Germline V gene data show CDR1 as KGHSH and CDR2 as LQKENI. The CDR3 is CASSPRTGVPGELFF. As DNA, the CDR3 is TGTGCCAGCTCACCAAGGACAGGGGTCCCCGGGGAGCTGTTTTTT.

This chain joins TRBV14 and TRBJ2-1, with 7 bases matching TRBD2. This CDR3 spans 15 amino acids. V shed 1 base and J 3 bases; nucleotides not matched to a gene: 3. Per germline, CDR1 SGHDN and CDR2 FVKESK. DNA for the CDR3: TGTGCCAGCAGCCAAGGGCTAGCGGTCTACAATGAGCAGTTCTTC. This encodes CASSQGLAVYNEQFF.

This clone was observed a single time. This sequence joins TRBV6-5 and TRBJ2-7; weak D call: TRBD1 (6 bases). This CDR3 has 13 residues. The ends were cut back, 5 bases at V and 4 bases at J, with 12 bases in the middle. CDR1 MNHEY and CDR2 SVGAGI come from the germline V gene. CDR3 region: CASSPGQIYEQYF. The DNA of the CDR3 is TGTGCCAGCAGTCCCGGACAGATTTACGAGCAGTACTTC.

In this sample, this clone turned up once. This chain's CDR3 is CASSFSGTGNTIYF. The CDR3 bases are TGTGCCAGCAGCTTCTCAGGGACTGGAAACACCATATATTTT. The chain joins TRBV13 to TRBJ1-3; tentative D call: TRBD1 (5 bases). This CDR3 region has 14 residues. In germline, CDR1 is PRHDT, CDR2 FYEKMQ (reference sequence). Trimming shortened V by 3 bases and J by 2 bases, and 8 bases separated the two germline ends.

The V and J genes are TRBV4-3 and TRBJ2-1; D is perhaps TRBD2 (7 bases). Per the germline V gene, CDR1 is LGHNA and CDR2 is YSLEER. CDR3 length: 14 amino acids. Between the trimmed V and J ends, which lost 4 bases and 7 bases, there was a span of 14 bases. As DNA, the CDR3 is TGCGCCAGCAGCCCAGTCGGGGGGCGAAATGAGCAGTTCTTC. Protein: CASSPVGGRNEQFF.

The chain links TRBV7-9 to TRBJ2-1; 14 bases line up with TRBD2. Germline V CDR1 and CDR2: SEHNR, FQNEAQ (reference sequence). J was trimmed by 3 bases and V by 5 bases; bases with no gene match: 0. This CDR3 comprises 15 residues. CDR3 protein: CASSGTSGSYNEQFF. In DNA form, the CDR3 reads TGTGCCAGCAGCGGGACTAGCGGGAGCTACAATGAGCAGTTCTTC.

The V and J genes are TRBV6-6 and TRBJ2-7; D is possibly TRBD2 (6 bases). The CDR3 is made up of 11 amino acids. From germline, CDR1 is MNHNY and CDR2 SVGAGI (reference sequence). The ends were cut back, 6 bases at V and 4 bases at J, with 7 bases in the middle. The CDR3 loop is CASSGGYEQYF. For the CDR3, the DNA is TGTGCCAGCAGCGGGGGATACGAGCAGTACTTC.